A single sample gave rise to the 14 T cell receptor beta chains below, sequenced in a study of CD8+ T cells in alopecia areata. RNA, once extracted, was reverse transcribed into cDNA for use as the sequencing template. Some clones are missing from TCRdb's copy, which holds only in-frame ones; the method was immunoSEQ multiplex PCR. The table records 100,000 to 150,000 clones, about 57% of them present only once. The sample was CD4+ T cells sorted from blood, taken at week 0. The receptors shown here come from a human donor with alopecia areata.

The chain carries TRBV6-1 and TRBJ1-1; 9 nucleotides align to TRBD1. V lost 4 bases, J lost 4 bases, and 4 bases stayed unmatched. The CDR3 totals 14 residues. The germline CDR1 and CDR2 sequences are MNHNS and SASEGT. The CDR3 protein is CASSGGTGRTEAFF. The CDR3 DNA is TGTGCCAGCAGTGGGGGGACAGGGCGCACTGAAGCTTTCTTT.

In this sample, this clone turned up a few times. The chain links TRBV9 to TRBJ1-1, with D perhaps matching TRBD1 (6 bases). Trimming took 0 bases from V and 4 from J, leaving 10 bases between them. The CDR3 spans 14 residues. Germline values: CDR1 SGDLS, CDR2 YYNGEE. The CDR3 coding sequence is TGTGCCAGCAGCGTAGGACAGGCGGGCACTGAAGCTTTCTTT. It specifies CASSVGQAGTEAFF.

This clone occurred a few times. J is TRBJ2-7 and V is TRBV4-2; D is possibly TRBD2 (7 bases). Germline assignment: CDR1 LGHNA and CDR2 YNFKEQ. V gave up 0 bases and J gave up 7 bases, with 16 bases separating them. CDR3 size: 15 residues. In DNA, the CDR3 is TGTGCCAGCAGCCAAGATCTAGCCGGGGGGCGTGAGCAGTACTTC. It encodes CASSQDLAGGREQYF.

This clone was seen a few times. The V and J genes are TRBV5-4 and TRBJ2-5, with 9 positions matching TRBD2. Germline V gives CDR1 SGHNT, CDR2 YYREEE (reference sequence). There are 15 residues in the CDR3. The trim removed 4 bases at V and 5 bases at J, leaving 9 bases unmatched. In DNA form, the CDR3 reads TGTGCCAGCAGCCCAGAGACTAGCGGATGGGAGACCCAGTACTTC. Amino acids: CASSPETSGWETQYF. Drawing the rest from reference TRBV5-4 and TRBJ2-5, the complete variable domain is ETGVTQSPTHLIKTRGQQVTLRCSSQSGHNTVSWYQQALGQGPQFIFQYYREEENGRGNFPPRFSGLQFPNYSSELNVNALELDDSALYLCASSPETSGWETQYFGPGTRLLVL.

Here the CDR3 reads CSVQLTGNTEAFF. In DNA form, the CDR3 reads TGCAGCGTTCAGTTGACAGGGAACACTGAAGCTTTCTTT. The chain employs TRBV29-1 and TRBJ1-1, with D perhaps matching TRBD1 (6 bases). The V gene lost 5 bases and the J gene lost 1 base, with 11 bases spanning the gap. From germline, CDR1 is SQVTM and CDR2 ANQGSEA. This CDR3 contains 13 residues.

This clone was counted only a few times. The gene calls are TRBV19 and TRBJ1-1; D gene ambiguous. Germline lookup yields CDR1 LNHDA and CDR2 SQIVND (reference sequence). The CDR3 is made up of 14 amino acids. The V gene lost 6 bases and the J gene lost 6 bases, with 17 bases spanning the gap. The CDR3 protein is CASRKSEVRAEAFF. CDR3 bases: TGTGCCAGTAGAAAATCAGAGGTTCGGGCTGAAGCTTTCTTT. The full variable domain, rest sourced from reference TRBV19 and TRBJ1-1, is DGGITQSPKYLFRKEGQNVTLSCEQNLNHDAMYWYRQDPGQGLRLIYYSQIVNDFQKGDIAEGYSVSREKKESFPLTVTSAQKNPTAFYLCASRKSEVRAEAFFGQGTRLTVV.

The CDR3 coding sequence is TGTGCCAGCAGCGTATCGACCCAAGAGACCCAGTACTTC. This sequence encodes CASSVSTQETQYF. The chain has TRBV9 and TRBJ2-5; no clear D gene. Trimming pared 1 base from V and 1 base from J, leaving 5 bases between. Germline assignment: CDR1 SGDLS and CDR2 YYNGEE. This CDR3 is built from 13 residues.

V is TRBV5-4 and J is TRBJ2-5; tentatively, D is TRBD2 (6 bases). The germline gives CDR1 SGHNT, CDR2 YYREEE (reference sequence). The CDR3 has 15 residues. V was trimmed by 3 bases and J by 4 bases, leaving 16 bases between them. The CDR3 DNA reads as TGTGCCAGCAGCTCAATCGGGACTCAAGGAGAGACCCAGTACTTC. This gives the protein CASSSIGTQGETQYF.

This clone was observed a few times. The chain couples TRBV7-2 to TRBJ2-1, with 10 bases matching TRBD2. CDR1 is SGHTA, CDR2 FQGNSA, per germline. The CDR3 runs 16 residues. J was trimmed by 4 bases and V by 4 bases; bases with no gene match: 7. The CDR3 DNA follows: TGTGCCAGCAGCTCACGTCTAGCGGGAGTGTACAATGAGCAGTTCTTC. It is translated as CASSSRLAGVYNEQFF.

V usage is TRBV7-2 and J usage is TRBJ1-5; TRBD1 aligns across 8 bases. With 4 bases clipped from V and 0 bases from J, the junction kept 8 bases outside the gene matches. Germline lookup yields CDR1 SGHTA and CDR2 FQGNSA. The CDR3 runs to 17 residues. CDR3 DNA sequence: TGTGCCAGCAGCTCGAGGCCAGGGGGCGTTAGCAATCAGCCCCAGCATTTT. Translation gives CASSSRPGGVSNQPQHF.

V gene TRBV4-3 combines with J gene TRBJ1-2; TRBD1 might be the D (6 bases). The V gene's germline CDR1 is LGHNA and CDR2 YSLEER. The ends were cut back, 1 base at V and 7 bases at J, with 13 bases in the middle. This CDR3 region has 14 residues. The CDR3 coding sequence is TGCGCCAGCAGCCAAGGAACAGGGTCGGGTGGCTACACCTTC. This gives the protein CASSQGTGSGGYTF.

This chain uses TRBV6-5 with TRBJ2-5; 7 bases are shared with TRBD1. Germline-derived CDR1 and CDR2 are MNHEY and SVGAGI. The CDR3 is 13 residues long. Trimming took 5 bases from V and 4 from J; bases not matched to a gene: 4. The CDR3 sequence: CASSRTGVETQYF. CDR3 sequence (DNA): TGTGCCAGCAGTAGAACAGGGGTAGAGACCCAGTACTTC.

With respect to this clone: The sample has other DNA sequences that encode this CDR3 too. This sequence joins TRBV5-1 and TRBJ2-5, with 12 bases fitting TRBD2. V was clipped by 4 bases and J by 2 bases; unmatched bases: 6. CDR3 length equals 16 residues. Germline CDR1 reads SGHRS; CDR2 reads YFSETQ. The CDR3, as DNA: TGCGCCAGCAGCCCGAGGACTAGCGGGACACAAGAGACCCAGTACTTC. This encodes CASSPRTSGTQETQYF.

J is TRBJ1-1 and V is TRBV27; 8 nucleotides match TRBD1. Per germline, CDR1 MNHEY and CDR2 SMNVEV (reference sequence). V shed 3 bases, J shed 4 bases, and the junction held 1 base outside the gene matches. CDR3 length: 13 amino acids. CDR3 in DNA: TGTGCCAGCAGTTTCACAGGGGGCACTGAAGCTTTCTTT. Its protein is CASSFTGGTEAFF.